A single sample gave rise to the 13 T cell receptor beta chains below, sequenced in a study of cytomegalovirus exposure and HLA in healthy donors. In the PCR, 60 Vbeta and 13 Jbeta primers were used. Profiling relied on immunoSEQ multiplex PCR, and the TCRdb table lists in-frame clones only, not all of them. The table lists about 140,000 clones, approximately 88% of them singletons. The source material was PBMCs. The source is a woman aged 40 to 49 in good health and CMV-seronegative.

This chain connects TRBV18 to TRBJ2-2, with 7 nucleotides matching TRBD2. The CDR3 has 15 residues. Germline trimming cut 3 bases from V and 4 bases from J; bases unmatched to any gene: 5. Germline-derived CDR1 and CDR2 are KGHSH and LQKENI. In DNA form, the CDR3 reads TGTGCCAGCTCACCTTTAGCGGGTGCCACCGGGGAGCTGTTTTTT. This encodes CASSPLAGATGELFF.

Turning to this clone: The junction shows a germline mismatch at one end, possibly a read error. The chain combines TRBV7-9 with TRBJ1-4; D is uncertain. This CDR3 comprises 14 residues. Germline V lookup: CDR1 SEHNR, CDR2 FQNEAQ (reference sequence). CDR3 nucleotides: TGTTCCAGCAGCTTCTCATCGGTGAATGAAAAACTGTTTTTT. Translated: CSSSFSSVNEKLFF.

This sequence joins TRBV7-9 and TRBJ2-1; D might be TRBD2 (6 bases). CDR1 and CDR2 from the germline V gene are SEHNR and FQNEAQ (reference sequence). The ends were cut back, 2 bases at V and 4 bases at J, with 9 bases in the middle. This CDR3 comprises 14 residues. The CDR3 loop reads CASSLPGDYNEQFF. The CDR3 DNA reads TGTGCCAGCAGCTTACCGGGGGATTACAATGAGCAGTTCTTC.

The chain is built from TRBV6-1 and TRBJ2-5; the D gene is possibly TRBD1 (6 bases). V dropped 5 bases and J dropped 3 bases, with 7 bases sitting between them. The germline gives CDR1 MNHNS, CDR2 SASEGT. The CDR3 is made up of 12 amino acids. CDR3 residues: CASSRQEETQYF. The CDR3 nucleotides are TGTGCCAGCAGTCGACAGGAAGAGACCCAGTACTTC.

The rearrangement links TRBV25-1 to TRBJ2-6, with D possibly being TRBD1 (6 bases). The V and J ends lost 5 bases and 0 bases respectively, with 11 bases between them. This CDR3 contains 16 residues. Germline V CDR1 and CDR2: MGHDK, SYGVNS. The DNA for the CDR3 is TGTGCCAGCAGTAGTACAGGGAACTCTGGGGCCAACGTCCTGACTTTC. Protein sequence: CASSSTGNSGANVLTF.

The CDR3 nucleotides read TGTGCCAGCAGCCATGAAAGCGGGGATGGCTACACCTTC. This codes for CASSHESGDGYTF. This chain links TRBV7-9 with TRBJ1-2; D call uncertain. Germline CDR1 SEHNR, CDR2 FQNEAQ (reference sequence). CDR3 length: 13 amino acids. V was clipped by 5 bases and J by 6 bases, with 13 bases between them. Combining the CDR3 with reference TRBV7-9 and TRBJ1-2 gives the whole variable domain DTGVSQNPRHKITKRGQNVTFRCDPISEHNRLYWYRQTLGQGPEFLTYFQNEAQLEKSRLLSDRFSAERPKGSFSTLEIQRTEQGDSAMYLCASSHESGDGYTFGSGTRLTVV.

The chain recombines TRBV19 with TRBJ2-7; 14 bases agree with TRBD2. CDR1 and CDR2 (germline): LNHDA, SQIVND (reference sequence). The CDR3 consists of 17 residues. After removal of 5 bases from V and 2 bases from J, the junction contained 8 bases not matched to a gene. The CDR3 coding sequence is TGTGCCAGTAGTTTGAGGACTAGCGGGAGGAGCGCCTACGAGCAGTACTTC. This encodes CASSLRTSGRSAYEQYF. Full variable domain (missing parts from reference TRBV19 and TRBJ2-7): DGGITQSPKYLFRKEGQNVTLSCEQNLNHDAMYWYRQDPGQGLRLIYYSQIVNDFQKGDIAEGYSVSREKKESFPLTVTSAQKNPTAFYLCASSLRTSGRSAYEQYFGPGTRLTVT.

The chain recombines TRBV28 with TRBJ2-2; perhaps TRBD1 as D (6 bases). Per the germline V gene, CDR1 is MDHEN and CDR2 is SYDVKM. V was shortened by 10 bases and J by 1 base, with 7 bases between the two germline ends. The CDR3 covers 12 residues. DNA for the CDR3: TGTGCCATACAGGGGAACACCGGGGAGCTGTTTTTT. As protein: CAIQGNTGELFF.

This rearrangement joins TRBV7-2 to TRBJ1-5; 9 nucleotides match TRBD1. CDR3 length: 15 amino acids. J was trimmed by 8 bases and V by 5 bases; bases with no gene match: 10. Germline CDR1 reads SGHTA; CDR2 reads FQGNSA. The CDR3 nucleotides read TGTGCCAGCAGCGTATACAGGGGGCGCGCCGAGCCCCAGCATTTT. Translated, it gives CASSVYRGRAEPQHF.

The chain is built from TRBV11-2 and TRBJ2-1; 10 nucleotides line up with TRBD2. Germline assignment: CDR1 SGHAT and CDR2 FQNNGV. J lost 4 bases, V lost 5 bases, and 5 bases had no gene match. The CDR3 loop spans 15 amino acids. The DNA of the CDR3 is TGTGCCAGCAGCACGTCTAGCGGGGGTTACAATGAGCAGTTCTTC. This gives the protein CASSTSSGGYNEQFF.

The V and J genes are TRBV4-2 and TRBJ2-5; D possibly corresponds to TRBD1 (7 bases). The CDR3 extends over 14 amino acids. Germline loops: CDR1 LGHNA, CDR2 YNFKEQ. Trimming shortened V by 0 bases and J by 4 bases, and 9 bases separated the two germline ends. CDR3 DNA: TGTGCCAGCAGCCAAGAGCAGGGGGGAGAGACCCAGTACTTC. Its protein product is CASSQEQGGETQYF.

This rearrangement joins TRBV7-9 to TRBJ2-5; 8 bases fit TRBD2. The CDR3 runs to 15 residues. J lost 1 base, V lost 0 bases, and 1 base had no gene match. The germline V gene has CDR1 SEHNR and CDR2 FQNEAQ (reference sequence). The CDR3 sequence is CASSLAGTSQETQYF. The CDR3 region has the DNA TGTGCCAGCAGCTTAGCCGGGACTAGCCAAGAGACCCAGTACTTC.

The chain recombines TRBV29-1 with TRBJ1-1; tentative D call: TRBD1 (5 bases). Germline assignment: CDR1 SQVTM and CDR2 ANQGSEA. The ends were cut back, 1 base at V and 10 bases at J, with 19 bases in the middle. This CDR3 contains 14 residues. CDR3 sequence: CSVEANGRGNRAFF. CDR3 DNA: TGCAGCGTTGAAGCGAACGGCCGGGGGAATCGAGCTTTCTTT.